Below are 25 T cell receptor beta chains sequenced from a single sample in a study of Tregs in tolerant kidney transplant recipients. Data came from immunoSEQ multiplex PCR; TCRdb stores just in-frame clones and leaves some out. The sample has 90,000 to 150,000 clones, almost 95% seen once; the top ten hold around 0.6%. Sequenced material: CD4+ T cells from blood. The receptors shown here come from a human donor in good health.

DNA for the CDR3: TGTGCCAGCAGTGATGGATCGGGGGGACAGCCCCAGCATTTT. Translated, it gives CASSDGSGGQPQHF. The V call is TRBV2, the J call TRBJ1-5, with D tentatively TRBD1 (5 bases). The V gene lost 3 bases and the J gene lost 7 bases, with 13 bases spanning the gap. The germline gives CDR1 SNHLY, CDR2 FYNNEI. The CDR3 runs 14 residues.

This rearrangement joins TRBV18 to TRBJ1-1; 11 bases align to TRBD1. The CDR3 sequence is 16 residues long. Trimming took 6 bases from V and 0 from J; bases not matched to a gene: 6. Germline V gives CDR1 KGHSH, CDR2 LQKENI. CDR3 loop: CASSQGQGGVNTEAFF. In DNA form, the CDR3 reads TGTGCCAGCTCGCAGGGACAGGGGGGGGTGAACACTGAAGCTTTCTTT.

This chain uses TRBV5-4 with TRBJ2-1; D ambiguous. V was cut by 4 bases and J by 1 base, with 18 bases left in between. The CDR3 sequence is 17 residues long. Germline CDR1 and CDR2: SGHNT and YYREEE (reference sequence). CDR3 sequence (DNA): TGTGCCAGCAGCCCATCCCCCTCGGCAGTGTCCTACAATGAGCAGTTCTTC. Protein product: CASSPSPSAVSYNEQFF. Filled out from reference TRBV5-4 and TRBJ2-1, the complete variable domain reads ETGVTQSPTHLIKTRGQQVTLRCSSQSGHNTVSWYQQALGQGPQFIFQYYREEENGRGNFPPRFSGLQFPNYSSELNVNALELDDSALYLCASSPSPSAVSYNEQFFGPGTRLTVL.

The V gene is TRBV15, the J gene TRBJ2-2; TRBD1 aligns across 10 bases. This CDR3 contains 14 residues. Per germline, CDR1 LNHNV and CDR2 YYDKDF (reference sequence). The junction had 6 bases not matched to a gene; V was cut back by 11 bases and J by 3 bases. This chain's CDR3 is CASRTGGYTGELFF. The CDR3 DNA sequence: TGTGCCTCACGGACAGGGGGTTACACCGGGGAGCTGTTTTTT.

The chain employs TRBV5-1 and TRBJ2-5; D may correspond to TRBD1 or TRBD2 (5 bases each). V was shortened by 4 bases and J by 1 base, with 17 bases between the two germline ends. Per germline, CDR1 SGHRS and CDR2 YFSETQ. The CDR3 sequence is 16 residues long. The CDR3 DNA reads TGCGCCAGCAGCAACGGACACGGACTCGCCCAAGAGACCCAGTACTTC. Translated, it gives CASSNGHGLAQETQYF.

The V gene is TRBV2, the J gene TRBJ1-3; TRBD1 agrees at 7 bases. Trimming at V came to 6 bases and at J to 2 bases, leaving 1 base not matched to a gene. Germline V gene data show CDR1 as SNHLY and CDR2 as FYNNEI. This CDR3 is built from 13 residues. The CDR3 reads CASRQGAGNTIYF. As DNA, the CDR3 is TGTGCCAGCAGGCAGGGGGCTGGAAACACCATATATTTT.

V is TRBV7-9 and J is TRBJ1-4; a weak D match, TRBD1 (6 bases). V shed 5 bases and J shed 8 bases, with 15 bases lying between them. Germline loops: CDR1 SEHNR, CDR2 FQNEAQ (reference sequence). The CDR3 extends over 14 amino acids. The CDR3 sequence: CASSPGTIPEKLFF. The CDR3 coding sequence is TGTGCCAGCAGCCCTGGGACAATTCCAGAAAAACTGTTTTTT.

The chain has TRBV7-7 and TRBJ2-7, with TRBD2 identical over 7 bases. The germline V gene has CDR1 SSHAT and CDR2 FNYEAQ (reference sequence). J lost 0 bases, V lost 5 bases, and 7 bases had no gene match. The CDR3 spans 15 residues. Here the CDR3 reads CASSPRRGSSYEQYF. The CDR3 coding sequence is TGTGCCAGCAGCCCCAGGCGGGGGAGCTCCTACGAGCAGTACTTC. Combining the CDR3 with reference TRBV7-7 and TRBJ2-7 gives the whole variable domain GAGVSQSPRYKVTKRGQDVTLRCDPISSHATLYWYQQALGQGPEFLTYFNYEAQPDKSGLPSDRFSAERPEGSISTLTIQRTEQRDSAMYRCASSPRRGSSYEQYFGPGTRLTVT.

Here the CDR3 DNA reads TGTGCCTGGAGTACGGGTCCGCAAGAGACCCAGTACTTC. It encodes CAWSTGPQETQYF. The rearrangement joins TRBV30 to TRBJ2-5; the D is unclear. This CDR3 is 13 amino acids long. Germline CDR1 is GTSNPN and CDR2 is SVGIG (reference sequence). The V gene lost 2 bases and the J gene lost 2 bases, with 9 bases spanning the gap.

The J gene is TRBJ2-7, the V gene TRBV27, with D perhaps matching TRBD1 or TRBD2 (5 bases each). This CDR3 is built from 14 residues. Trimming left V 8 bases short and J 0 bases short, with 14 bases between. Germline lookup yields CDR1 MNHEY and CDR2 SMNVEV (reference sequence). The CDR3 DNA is TGTGCCAGCCTGGGGGTATACCCCTCCTACGAGCAGTACTTC. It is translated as CASLGVYPSYEQYF.

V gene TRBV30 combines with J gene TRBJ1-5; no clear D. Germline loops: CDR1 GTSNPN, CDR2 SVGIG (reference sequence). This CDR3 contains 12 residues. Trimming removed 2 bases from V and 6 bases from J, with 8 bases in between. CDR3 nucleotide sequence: TGTGCCTGGAGTCTCGCACGTCAGCCCCAGCATTTT. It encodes CAWSLARQPQHF. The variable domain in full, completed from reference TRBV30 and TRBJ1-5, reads SQTIHQWPATLVQPVGSPLSLECTVEGTSNPNLYWYRQAAGRGLQLLFYSVGIGQISSEVPQNLSASRPQDRQFILSSKKLLLSDSGFYLCAWSLARQPQHFGDGTRLSIL.

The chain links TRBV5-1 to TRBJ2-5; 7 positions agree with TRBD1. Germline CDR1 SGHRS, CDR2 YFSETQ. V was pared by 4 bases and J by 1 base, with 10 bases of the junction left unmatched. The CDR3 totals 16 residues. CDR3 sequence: CASSPDRARFQETQYF. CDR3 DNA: TGCGCCAGCAGCCCAGACAGGGCGAGGTTCCAAGAGACCCAGTACTTC. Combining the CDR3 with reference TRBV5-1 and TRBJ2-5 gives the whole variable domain KAGVTQTPRYLIKTRGQQVTLSCSPISGHRSVSWYQQTPGQGLQFLFEYFSETQRNKGNFPGRFSGRQFSNSRSEMNVSTLELGDSALYLCASSPDRARFQETQYFGPGTRLLVL.

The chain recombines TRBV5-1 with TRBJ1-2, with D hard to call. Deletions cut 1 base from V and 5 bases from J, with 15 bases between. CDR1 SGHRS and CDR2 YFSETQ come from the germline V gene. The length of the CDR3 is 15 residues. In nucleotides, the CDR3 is TGCGCCAGCAGCTTGTCTTTCGACTCAGGATATGGCTACACCTTC. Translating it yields CASSLSFDSGYGYTF.

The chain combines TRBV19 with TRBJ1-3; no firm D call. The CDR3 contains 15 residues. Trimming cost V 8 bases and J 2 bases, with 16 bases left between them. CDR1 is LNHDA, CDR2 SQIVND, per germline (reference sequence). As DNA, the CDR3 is TGTGCCAGTGAGTACAGTAGGCGAACTGGAAACACCATATATTTT. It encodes CASEYSRRTGNTIYF.

The CDR3 DNA is TGTGCCAGCAGGGACGCTTTCTTT. The encoded protein is CASRDAFF. The chain uses TRBV2 and TRBJ1-1; no reliable D call. Trimming stripped 6 bases from V and 11 bases from J, with 4 bases between. This CDR3 region has 8 residues. Germline V gene data show CDR1 as SNHLY and CDR2 as FYNNEI.

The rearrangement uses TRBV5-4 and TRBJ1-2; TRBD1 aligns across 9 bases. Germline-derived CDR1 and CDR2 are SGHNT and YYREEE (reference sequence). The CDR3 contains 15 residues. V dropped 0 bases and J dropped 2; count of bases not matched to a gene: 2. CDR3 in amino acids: CASSLGGTGNYGYTF. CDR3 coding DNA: TGTGCCAGCAGCTTGGGAGGGACAGGGAACTATGGCTACACCTTC.

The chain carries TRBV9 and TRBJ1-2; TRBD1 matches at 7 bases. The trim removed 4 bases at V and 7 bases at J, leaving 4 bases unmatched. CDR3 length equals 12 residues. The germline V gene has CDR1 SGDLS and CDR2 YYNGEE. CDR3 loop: CASSPSGGGYTF. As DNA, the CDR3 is TGTGCCAGCAGCCCCTCAGGGGGTGGCTACACCTTC.

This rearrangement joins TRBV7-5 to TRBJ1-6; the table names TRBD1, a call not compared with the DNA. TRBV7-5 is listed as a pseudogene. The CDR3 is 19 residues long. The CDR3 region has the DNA TGTGCCAGAAGCTTCCAGCAACCGGGACAGGGGGCAACTAATTCACCCCTCCACTTT. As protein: CARSFQQPGQGATNSPLHF.

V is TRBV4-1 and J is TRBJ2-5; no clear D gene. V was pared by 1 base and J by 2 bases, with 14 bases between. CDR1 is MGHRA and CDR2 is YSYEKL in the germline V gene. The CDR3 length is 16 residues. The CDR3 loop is CASSQGKSSIQETQYF. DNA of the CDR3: TGCGCCAGCAGCCAAGGAAAATCCAGTATTCAAGAGACCCAGTACTTC.

The CDR3 spells CASSLEGQGFYNEQFF. The CDR3 DNA follows: TGCGCCAGCAGCTTGGAGGGACAGGGCTTCTACAATGAGCAGTTCTTC. The V call is TRBV5-1, the J call TRBJ2-1, with 9 bases identical to TRBD1. CDR3 length equals 16 residues. Per the germline V gene, CDR1 is SGHRS and CDR2 is YFSETQ. V shed 0 bases, J shed 3 bases, and the junction held 4 bases outside the gene matches.

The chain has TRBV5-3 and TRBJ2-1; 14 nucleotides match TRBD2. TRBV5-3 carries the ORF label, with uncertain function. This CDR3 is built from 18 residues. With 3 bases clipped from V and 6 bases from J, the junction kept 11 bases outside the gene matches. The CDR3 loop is CARSSWTSGRSKGNEQFF. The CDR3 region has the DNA TGTGCCAGAAGCTCCTGGACTAGCGGGAGGTCGAAGGGCAATGAGCAGTTCTTC.

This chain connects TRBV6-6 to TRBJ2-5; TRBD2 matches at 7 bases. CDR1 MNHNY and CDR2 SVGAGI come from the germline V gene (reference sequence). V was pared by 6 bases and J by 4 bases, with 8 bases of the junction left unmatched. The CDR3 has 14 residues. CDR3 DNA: TGTGCCAGCAGCTCCGGGACTACTATAGAGACCCAGTACTTC. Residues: CASSSGTTIETQYF.

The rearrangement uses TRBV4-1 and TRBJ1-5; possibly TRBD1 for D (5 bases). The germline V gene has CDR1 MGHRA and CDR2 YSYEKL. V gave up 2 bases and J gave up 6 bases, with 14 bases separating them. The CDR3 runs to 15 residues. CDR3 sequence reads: CASSQYSGRGQPQHF. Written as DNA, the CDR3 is TGCGCCAGCAGCCAATATTCGGGAAGGGGTCAGCCCCAGCATTTT.

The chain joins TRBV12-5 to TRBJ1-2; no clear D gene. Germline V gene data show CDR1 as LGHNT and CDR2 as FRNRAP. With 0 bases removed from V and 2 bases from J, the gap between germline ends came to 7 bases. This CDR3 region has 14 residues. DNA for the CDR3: TGTGCTAGTGGTTTGGTACGATCGAACTATGGCTACACCTTC. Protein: CASGLVRSNYGYTF.

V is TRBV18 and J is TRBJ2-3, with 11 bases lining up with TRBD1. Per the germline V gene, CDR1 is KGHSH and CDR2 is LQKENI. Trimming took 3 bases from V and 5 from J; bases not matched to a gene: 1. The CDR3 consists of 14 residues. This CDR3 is CASSPGTGGDTQYF. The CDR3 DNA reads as TGTGCCAGCTCACCCGGGACAGGGGGAGATACGCAGTATTTT.